This TCR beta chain stems from a study of radiotherapy plus CTLA-4 blockade in lung cancer. Study conclusions and caveats: Reports identified early blood T cell clone dynamics, with interferon-beta, as the best response predictor. Blood saw expansion of tumor-derived TCR clones after radiotherapy plus ipilimumab.

Here immunoSEQ multiplex PCR was the method, and the copy in TCRdb shows in-frame clones only, minus some. The sample lists about 120,000 clones, about 90% seen once, with 6.9% in the top ten. The CDR3 sequence is 15 residues long. In germline, CDR1 is MNHNS, CDR2 SASEGT. Germline trimming cut 8 bases from V and 4 bases from J; bases unmatched to any gene: 12. With respect to this clone: Its antigen is as yet unknown.

Ipilimumab CTLA-4 blockade and focal radiation were given to patients with chemo-refractory metastatic non-small-cell lung cancer. J is TRBJ2-5 and V is TRBV6-1, with 8 bases that match TRBD2. The receptor comes from a human donor with non-small cell lung cancer that progressed on radiotherapy plus ipilimumab. This sample comprised peripheral blood, obtained from a patient treated with radiotherapy plus ipilimumab. This CDR3 reads CASLRPGLGRETQYF. CDR3 nucleotides: TGTGCCAGCCTAAGACCGGGACTAGGTAGAGAGACCCAGTACTTC.